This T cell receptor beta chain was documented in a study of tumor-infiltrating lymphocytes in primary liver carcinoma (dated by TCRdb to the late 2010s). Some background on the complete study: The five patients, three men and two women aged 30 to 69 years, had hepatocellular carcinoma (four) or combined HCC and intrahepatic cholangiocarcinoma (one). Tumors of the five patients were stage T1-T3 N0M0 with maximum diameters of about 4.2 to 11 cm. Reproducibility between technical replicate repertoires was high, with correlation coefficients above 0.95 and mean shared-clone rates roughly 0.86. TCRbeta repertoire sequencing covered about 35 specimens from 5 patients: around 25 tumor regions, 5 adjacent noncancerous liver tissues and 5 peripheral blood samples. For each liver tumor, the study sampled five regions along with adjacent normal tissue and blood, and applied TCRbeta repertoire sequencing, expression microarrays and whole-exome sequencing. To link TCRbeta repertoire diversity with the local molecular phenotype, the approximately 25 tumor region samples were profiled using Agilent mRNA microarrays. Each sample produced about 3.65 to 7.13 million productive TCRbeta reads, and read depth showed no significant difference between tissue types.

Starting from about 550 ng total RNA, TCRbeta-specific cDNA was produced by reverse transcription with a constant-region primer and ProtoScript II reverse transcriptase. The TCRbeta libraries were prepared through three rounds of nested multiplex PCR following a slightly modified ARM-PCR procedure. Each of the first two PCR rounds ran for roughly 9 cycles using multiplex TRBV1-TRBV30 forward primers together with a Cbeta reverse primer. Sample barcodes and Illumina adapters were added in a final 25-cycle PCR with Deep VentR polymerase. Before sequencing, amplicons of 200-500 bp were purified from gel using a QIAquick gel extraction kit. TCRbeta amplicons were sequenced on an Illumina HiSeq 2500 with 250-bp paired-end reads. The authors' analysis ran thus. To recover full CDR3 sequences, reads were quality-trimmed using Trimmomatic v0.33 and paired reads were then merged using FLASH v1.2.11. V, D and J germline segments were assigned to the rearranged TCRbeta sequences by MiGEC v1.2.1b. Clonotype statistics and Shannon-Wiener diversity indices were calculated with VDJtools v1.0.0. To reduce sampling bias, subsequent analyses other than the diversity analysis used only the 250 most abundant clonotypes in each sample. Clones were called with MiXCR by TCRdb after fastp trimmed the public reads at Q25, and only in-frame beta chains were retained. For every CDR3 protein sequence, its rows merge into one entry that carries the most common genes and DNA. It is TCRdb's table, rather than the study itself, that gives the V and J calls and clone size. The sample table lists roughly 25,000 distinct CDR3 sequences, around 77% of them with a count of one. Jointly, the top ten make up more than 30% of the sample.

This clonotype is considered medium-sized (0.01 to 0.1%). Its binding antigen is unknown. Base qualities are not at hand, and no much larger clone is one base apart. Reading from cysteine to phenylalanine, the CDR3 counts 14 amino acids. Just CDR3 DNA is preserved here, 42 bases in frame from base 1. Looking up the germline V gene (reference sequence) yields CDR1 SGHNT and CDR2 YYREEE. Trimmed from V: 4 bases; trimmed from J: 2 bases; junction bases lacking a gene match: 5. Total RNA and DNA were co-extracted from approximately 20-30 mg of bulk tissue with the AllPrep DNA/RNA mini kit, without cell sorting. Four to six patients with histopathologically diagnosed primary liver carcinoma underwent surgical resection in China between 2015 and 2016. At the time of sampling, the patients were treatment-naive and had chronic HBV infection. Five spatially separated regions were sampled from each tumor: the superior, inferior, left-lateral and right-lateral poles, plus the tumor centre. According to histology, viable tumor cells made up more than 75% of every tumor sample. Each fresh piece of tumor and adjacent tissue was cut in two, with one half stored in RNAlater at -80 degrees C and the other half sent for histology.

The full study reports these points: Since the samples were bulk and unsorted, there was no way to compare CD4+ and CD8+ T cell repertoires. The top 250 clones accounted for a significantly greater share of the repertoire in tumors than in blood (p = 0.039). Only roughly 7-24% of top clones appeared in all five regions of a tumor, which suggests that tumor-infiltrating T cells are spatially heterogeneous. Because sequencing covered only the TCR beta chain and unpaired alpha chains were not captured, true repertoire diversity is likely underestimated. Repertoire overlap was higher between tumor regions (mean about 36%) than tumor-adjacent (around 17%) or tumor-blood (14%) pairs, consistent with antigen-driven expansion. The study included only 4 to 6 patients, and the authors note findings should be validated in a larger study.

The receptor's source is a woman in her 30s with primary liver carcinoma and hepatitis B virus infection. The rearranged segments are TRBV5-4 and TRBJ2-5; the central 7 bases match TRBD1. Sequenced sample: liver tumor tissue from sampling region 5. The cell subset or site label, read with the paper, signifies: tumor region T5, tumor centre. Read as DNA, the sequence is TGTGCCAGCAGCCGGGGACAGACTCAAGAGACCCAGTACTTC. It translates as CASSRGQTQETQYF.